These T cell receptor beta chains were read from a single sample in a study of cytomegalovirus exposure and HLA in healthy donors. The table came from immunoSEQ multiplex PCR; TCRdb's copy has only in-frame clones and leaves some out. The table records 150,000 or so clones, about 80% of them present only once. The source material was PBMCs. These receptors originate from a man aged 35-49 years in good health and CMV-seropositive. The CDR3 runs from the conserved cysteine through the conserved F or W. D genes are given only for firm matches. Not all rows give a size; the values are once, few, many and, for expanded clones, a class.

>once|TRBJ2-2|TRBD1|TRBV7-2
CASSPGGTGVAGELFF
TGTGCCAGCAGCCCAGGGGGGACAGGGGTGGCCGGGGAGCTGTTTTTT
>NA|TRBJ2-7|TRBD2|TRBV7-3
CASSLSPRLAGPSYEQYF
TGTGCCAGCAGCTTAAGCCCGAGGCTAGCGGGACCCTCCTACGAGCAGTACTTC
>NA|TRBJ2-1|NA|TRBV5-1
CASSTTERGNEQFF
TGCGCCAGCAGCACCACGGAACGGGGGAATGAGCAGTTCTTC
>few|TRBJ2-1|NA|TRBV25-1
CASSANQEQFF
TGTGCCAGCAGTGCCAATCAGGAGCAGTTCTTC
>few|TRBJ1-5|TRBD1|TRBV6-5
CASRTGSLNQPQHF
TGTGCCAGCAGGACAGGGTCCCTGAATCAGCCCCAGCATTTT
>NA|TRBJ2-1|NA|TRBV4-2
CASRLLGGHNEQFF
TGTGCCAGCAGGCTGTTGGGGGGGCATAATGAGCAGTTCTTC
>NA|TRBJ2-3|NA|TRBV25-1
CASSLGRSTDTQYF
TGTGCCAGCAGTTTGGGGCGGAGCACAGATACGCAGTATTTT
>NA|TRBJ1-4|TRBD1|TRBV18
CASSPFGTGVGNEKLFF
TGTGCCAGCTCACCCTTCGGGACAGGGGTTGGTAATGAAAAACTGTTTTTT
>NA|TRBJ1-2|NA|TRBV2
CASRRTGYGYTF
TGTGCCAGCAGAAGGACGGGATATGGCTACACCTTC
>NA|TRBJ1-4|NA|TRBV18
CASSLSNPDNEKLFF
TGTGCCAGCTCCCTCAGTAACCCCGATAATGAAAAACTGTTTTTT
>NA|TRBJ2-6|TRBD2|TRBV2
CASSGREVHSGANVLTF
TGTGCCAGCAGCGGGAGGGAGGTCCACTCTGGGGCCAACGTCCTGACTTTC
>NA|TRBJ2-7|NA|TRBV27
CASRASRGYEQYF
TGTGCCAGCAGAGCCAGTCGGGGCTACGAGCAGTACTTC
>NA|TRBJ2-2|NA|TRBV6-1
CASTEQSPPGELFF
TGTGCCAGCACGGAGCAGTCACCCCCCGGGGAGCTGTTTTTT
>NA|TRBJ2-1|NA|TRBV10-3
CAISESVGSSYNEQFF
TGTGCCATCAGTGAGTCGGTCGGGAGCTCCTACAATGAGCAGTTCTTC
>NA|TRBJ2-7|NA|TRBV11-2
CASSLGGTVSYEQYF
TGTGCCAGCAGCTTAGGCGGGACGGTCTCCTACGAGCAGTACTTC
>NA|TRBJ2-1|TRBD2|TRBV6-1
CASSEDSLAGGRDEQFF
TGTGCCAGCAGTGAAGACTCTTTAGCGGGAGGTAGGGATGAGCAGTTCTTC
>NA|TRBJ2-1|NA|TRBV27
CASRYRSSYNEQFF
TGTGCCAGCCGATACCGGAGCTCCTACAATGAGCAGTTCTTC